This T cell receptor (beta chain) is from a study of naive and memory T cell subsets. Study observations and caveats: Potentially, T cell activation and differentiation skew this RNA-based measurement.

Amplification of ligated cDNA took four PCR rounds with SP2 and nested alpha and beta constant primers. Blood and skin TCR RNA was reverse transcribed with alpha and beta constant primers. TCRdb passed the 5' RACE reads through MiXCR, listing each CDR3 protein once. Altogether approximately 58,000 distinct CDR3 sequences are present, 7.2% being singletons, with the ten largest covering about 9.8%. This clonotype appeared many times. Its matching antigen is unknown. TCR cDNA received a 3' ligated oligonucleotide that carried a UMI. Whole-blood samples were around 2.3 ml of peripheral blood from healthy adult volunteers. Input was about 1 to 1,100 ng of DNase-treated total RNA without cell sorting. After removal of 7 bases from V and 9 bases from J, the junction contained 15 bases not matched to a gene. The V gene's germline CDR1 is SQVTM and CDR2 ANQGSEA. The CDR3 is 14 residues long.

The V and J genes are TRBV29-1 and TRBJ2-1, with 7 bases fitting TRBD2. The TCR was taken from a male donor in good health. CDR3 in amino acids: CSAPGAGAHGEQFF. The CDR3 nucleotides read TGCAGCGCCCCTGGCGCGGGAGCCCACGGTGAGCAGTTCTTC.